The 6 T cell receptor beta chains below were found in one sample sequenced in a study of OX40 agonist ivuxolimab in advanced cancers. Sequencing used immunoSEQ multiplex PCR; TCRdb keeps in-frame clones, though not all of them. The sample consists of approximately 70,000 clones, over 75% of them appearing once. Specimen: CD4+ or CD8+ T cells sorted from blood, collected in a trial of the OX40 agonist ivuxolimab. The receptors come from an adult with an advanced solid tumor such as melanoma, head and neck, liver or kidney cancer.

The CDR3 region has the DNA TGCGCCAGCAGCCAAGATCATGCGGGAGCCTACAATGAGCAGTTCTTC. Its translation is CASSQDHAGAYNEQFF. V and J are TRBV4-3 and TRBJ2-1; 7 positions match TRBD2. This CDR3 is 16 amino acids long. V lost 0 bases to trimming and J lost 2 bases; unmatched junction nucleotides: 4. Germline V gene lookup returns CDR1 LGHNA and CDR2 YSLEER.

V usage is TRBV9 and J usage is TRBJ1-1, with D possibly matching TRBD1 (6 bases). The CDR3 sequence is 15 residues long. V dropped 4 bases and J dropped 1 base, with 14 bases sitting between them. Germline CDR1 is SGDLS and CDR2 is YYNGEE. The CDR3 loop is CASSSQGQRNTEAFF. DNA for the CDR3: TGTGCCAGCAGCTCACAAGGACAGAGGAACACTGAAGCTTTCTTT.

Notes on this clone: Relative to the germline gene, one junction end is altered; a read error may explain this. V gene TRBV5-6 combines with J gene TRBJ2-1; 11 positions agree with TRBD2. The CDR3 covers 17 residues. Germline-derived CDR1 and CDR2 are SGHDT and YYEEEE. The CDR3 is CASILLSSGRNINEQFF. CDR3 bases: TGTGCCAGCATCTTGTTGTCTAGCGGGAGGAATATCAATGAGCAGTTCTTC.

This sequence joins TRBV7-2 and TRBJ1-2, with D possibly TRBD1 on 6 matching bases. The CDR3 sequence is 15 residues long. V was trimmed by 2 bases and J by 7 bases, leaving 17 bases between them. Germline V CDR1 and CDR2: SGHTA, FQGNSA. The CDR3 sequence is CASSLSVWGAGGYTF. The CDR3 DNA sequence: TGTGCCAGCAGCTTATCGGTGTGGGGGGCCGGTGGCTACACCTTC.

This chain uses TRBV4-2 with TRBJ2-7, with unresolved D. The V end was cut by 2 bases, the J end by 5 bases, with 19 bases between. CDR1 is LGHNA, CDR2 YNFKEQ, per germline. This CDR3 is built from 16 residues. The CDR3 is CASSQRSAGPVHEQYF. The DNA of the CDR3 is TGTGCCAGCAGCCAACGGTCAGCAGGTCCGGTCCACGAGCAGTACTTC.

The chain combines TRBV19 with TRBJ1-5; maybe TRBD1 (5 bases). Germline V gene data show CDR1 as LNHDA and CDR2 as SQIVND (reference sequence). The CDR3 runs to 17 residues. Deletions cut 4 bases from V and 4 bases from J, with 20 bases between. CDR3 loop: CASSTRGVATSNQPQHF. CDR3 DNA: TGTGCCAGTAGTACCCGGGGCGTCGCAACCTCAAATCAGCCCCAGCATTTT. The variable domain in full, completed from reference TRBV19 and TRBJ1-5, reads DGGITQSPKYLFRKEGQNVTLSCEQNLNHDAMYWYRQDPGQGLRLIYYSQIVNDFQKGDIAEGYSVSREKKESFPLTVTSAQKNPTAFYLCASSTRGVATSNQPQHFGDGTRLSIL.